This entry concerns a single TCR beta chain. The sample belongs to a study of control samples from healthy donors and cancer patients. Produced via immunoSEQ multiplex PCR; TCRdb's table is partial and in-frame only. The data hold around 150,000 clones, with approximately 94% observed a single time. From germline, CDR1 is SGHAT and CDR2 FQNNGV. The V and J ends lost 2 bases and 0 bases respectively, with 16 bases between them. This CDR3 spans 17 amino acids. The sequence derives from a man between 60 and 75 years old with colorectal cancer. The rearrangement links TRBV11-2 to TRBJ1-2, with a possible D match to TRBD1 (5 bases). The material sequenced was PBMCs. CDR3 sequence reads: CASSLYLGGEANYGYTF. The CDR3 DNA follows: TGTGCCAGCAGCTTATATCTCGGGGGAGAAGCTAACTATGGCTACACCTTC.